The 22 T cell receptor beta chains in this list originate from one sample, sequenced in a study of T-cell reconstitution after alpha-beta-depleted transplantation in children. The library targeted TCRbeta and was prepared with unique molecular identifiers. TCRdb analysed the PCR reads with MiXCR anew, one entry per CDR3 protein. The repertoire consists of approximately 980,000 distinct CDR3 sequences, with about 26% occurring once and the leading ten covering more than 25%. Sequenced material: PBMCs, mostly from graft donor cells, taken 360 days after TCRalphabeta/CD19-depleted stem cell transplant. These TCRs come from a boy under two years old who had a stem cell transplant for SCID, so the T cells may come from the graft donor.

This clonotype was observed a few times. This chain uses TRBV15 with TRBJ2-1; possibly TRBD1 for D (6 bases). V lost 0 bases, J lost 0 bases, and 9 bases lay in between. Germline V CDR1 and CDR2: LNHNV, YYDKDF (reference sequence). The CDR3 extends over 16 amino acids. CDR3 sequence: CATSRDSGVSYNEQFF. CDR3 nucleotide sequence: TGTGCCACCAGCAGAGACTCAGGGGTCTCCTACAATGAGCAGTTCTTC.

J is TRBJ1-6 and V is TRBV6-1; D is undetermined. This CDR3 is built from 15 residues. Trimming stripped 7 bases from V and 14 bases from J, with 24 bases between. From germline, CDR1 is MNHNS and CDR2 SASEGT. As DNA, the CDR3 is TGTGCCAGCACCGCCGAGGGCCTGCGAGGAGTGGCCCTCCACTTT. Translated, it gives CASTAEGLRGVALHF.

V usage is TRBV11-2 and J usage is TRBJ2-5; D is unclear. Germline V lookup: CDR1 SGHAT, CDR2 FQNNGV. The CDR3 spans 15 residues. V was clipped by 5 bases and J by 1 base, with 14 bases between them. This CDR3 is CASSRRLDLQETQYF. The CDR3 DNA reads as TGTGCCAGCAGCCGACGGTTGGACCTCCAAGAGACCCAGTACTTC.

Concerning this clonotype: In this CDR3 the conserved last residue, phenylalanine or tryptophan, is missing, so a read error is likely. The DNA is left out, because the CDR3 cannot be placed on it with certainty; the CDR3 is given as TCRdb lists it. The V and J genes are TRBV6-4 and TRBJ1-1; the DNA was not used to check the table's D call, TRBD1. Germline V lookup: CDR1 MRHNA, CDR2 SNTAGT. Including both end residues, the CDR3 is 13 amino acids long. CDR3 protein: CASSDSRRPGAPL.

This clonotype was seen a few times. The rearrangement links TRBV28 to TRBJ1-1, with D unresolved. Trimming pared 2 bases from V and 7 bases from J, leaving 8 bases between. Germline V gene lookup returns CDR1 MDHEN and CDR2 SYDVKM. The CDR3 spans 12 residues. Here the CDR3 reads CASSLARYEAFF. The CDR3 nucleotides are TGTGCCAGCAGTTTAGCCAGGTATGAAGCTTTCTTT.

Written as DNA, the CDR3 is TGCAGCTCCCTCGGGGGCACCGGGGAGCTGTTTTTT. This encodes CSSLGGTGELFF. The rearrangement joins TRBV29-1 to TRBJ2-2; possible D gene TRBD2, 6 bases. V gave up 8 bases and J gave up 4 bases, with 11 bases separating them. The V gene's germline CDR1 is SQVTM and CDR2 ANQGSEA. This CDR3 spans 12 amino acids.

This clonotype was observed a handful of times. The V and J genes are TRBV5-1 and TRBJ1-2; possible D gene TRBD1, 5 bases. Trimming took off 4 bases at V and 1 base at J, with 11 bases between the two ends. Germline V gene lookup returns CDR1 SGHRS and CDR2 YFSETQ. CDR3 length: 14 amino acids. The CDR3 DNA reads TGCGCCAGCAGCCGGGACGGAATTAACTATGGCTACACCTTC. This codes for CASSRDGINYGYTF.

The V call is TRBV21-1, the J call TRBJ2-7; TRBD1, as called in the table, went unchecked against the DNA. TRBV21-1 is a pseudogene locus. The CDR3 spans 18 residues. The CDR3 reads CASSKEKPSQGVFSEQYF. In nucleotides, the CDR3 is TGTGCCAGCAGCAAAGAAAAGCCCTCACAGGGGGTGTTTAGCGAGCAGTACTTC.

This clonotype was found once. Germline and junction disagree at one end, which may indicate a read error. For the CDR3, the DNA is TGTGCCAGCAGGCCCCCGGGACGGGGGAACGCTGAAGCTTTCTTT. This translates into CASRPPGRGNAEAFF. The V call is TRBV6-1, the J call TRBJ1-1, with D perhaps TRBD1 (5 bases). The CDR3 has 15 amino acids. The germline CDR1 and CDR2 sequences are MNHNS and SASEGT.

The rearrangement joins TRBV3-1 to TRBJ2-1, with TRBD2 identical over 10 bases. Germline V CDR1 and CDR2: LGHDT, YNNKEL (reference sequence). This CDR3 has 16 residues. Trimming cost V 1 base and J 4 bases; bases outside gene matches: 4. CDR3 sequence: CASSQARTSGYNEQFF. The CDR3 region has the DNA TGTGCCAGCAGCCAAGCGCGGACTAGCGGTTACAATGAGCAGTTCTTC.

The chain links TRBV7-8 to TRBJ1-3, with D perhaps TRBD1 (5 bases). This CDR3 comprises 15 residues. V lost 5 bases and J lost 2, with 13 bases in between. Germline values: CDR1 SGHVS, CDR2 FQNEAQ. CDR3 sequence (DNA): TGTGCCAGCAGCCATCGACAGATTACTGGAAACACCATATATTTT. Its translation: CASSHRQITGNTIYF.

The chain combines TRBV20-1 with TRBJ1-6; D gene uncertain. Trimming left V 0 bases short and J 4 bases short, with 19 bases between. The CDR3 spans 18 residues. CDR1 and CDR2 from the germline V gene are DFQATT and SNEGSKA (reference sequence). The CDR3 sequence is CSARDREGQLFYNSPLHF. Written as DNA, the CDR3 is TGCAGTGCTAGAGATCGTGAGGGCCAACTGTTTTATAATTCACCCCTCCACTTT.

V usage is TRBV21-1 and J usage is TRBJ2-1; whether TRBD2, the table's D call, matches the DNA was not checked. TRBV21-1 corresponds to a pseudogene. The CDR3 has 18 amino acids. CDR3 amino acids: CASSKEGSGGAVVNEQFF. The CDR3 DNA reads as TGTGCCAGCAGCAAAGAAGGAAGCGGGGGGGCCGTAGTGAATGAGCAGTTCTTC.

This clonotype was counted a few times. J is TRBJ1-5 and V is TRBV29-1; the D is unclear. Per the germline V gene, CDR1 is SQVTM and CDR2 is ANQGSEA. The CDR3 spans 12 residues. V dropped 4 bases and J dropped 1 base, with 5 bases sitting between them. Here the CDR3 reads CSVAGSNQPQHF. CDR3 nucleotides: TGCAGCGTTGCGGGGAGCAATCAGCCCCAGCATTTT.

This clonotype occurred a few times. CDR3 nucleotide sequence: TGTGCCAGCAGCCCAAGGAGGGGACTAGCAGGCAATGAGCAGTTCTTC. Protein sequence: CASSPRRGLAGNEQFF. This rearrangement joins TRBV3-1 to TRBJ2-1, with 9 bases lining up with TRBD2. With V trimmed by 4 bases and J by 6 bases, 10 bases remained unmatched. Germline CDR1 reads LGHDT; CDR2 reads YNNKEL (reference sequence). The CDR3 length is 16 residues.

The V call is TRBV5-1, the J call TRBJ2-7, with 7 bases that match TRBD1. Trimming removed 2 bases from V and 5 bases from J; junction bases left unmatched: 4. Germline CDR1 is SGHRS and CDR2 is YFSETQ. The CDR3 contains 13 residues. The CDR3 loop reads CASSFGTANEQYF. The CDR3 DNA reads TGCGCCAGCAGCTTCGGGACAGCGAACGAGCAGTACTTC. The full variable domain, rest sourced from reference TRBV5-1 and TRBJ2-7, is KAGVTQTPRYLIKTRGQQVTLSCSPISGHRSVSWYQQTPGQGLQFLFEYFSETQRNKGNFPGRFSGRQFSNSRSEMNVSTLELGDSALYLCASSFGTANEQYFGPGTRLTVT.

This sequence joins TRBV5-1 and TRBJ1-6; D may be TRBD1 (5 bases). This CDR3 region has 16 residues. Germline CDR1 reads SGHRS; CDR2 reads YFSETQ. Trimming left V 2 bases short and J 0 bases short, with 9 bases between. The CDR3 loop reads CASSLGETSYNSPLHF. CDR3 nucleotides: TGCGCCAGCAGCTTAGGGGAGACCTCCTATAATTCACCCCTCCACTTT.

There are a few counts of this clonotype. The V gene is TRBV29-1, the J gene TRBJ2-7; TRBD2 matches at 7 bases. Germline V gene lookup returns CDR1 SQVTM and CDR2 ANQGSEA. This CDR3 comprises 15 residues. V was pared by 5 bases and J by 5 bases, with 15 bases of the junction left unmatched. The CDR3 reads CSVWGGAAGWDEQYF. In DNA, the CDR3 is TGCAGCGTTTGGGGAGGGGCAGCGGGCTGGGACGAGCAGTACTTC.

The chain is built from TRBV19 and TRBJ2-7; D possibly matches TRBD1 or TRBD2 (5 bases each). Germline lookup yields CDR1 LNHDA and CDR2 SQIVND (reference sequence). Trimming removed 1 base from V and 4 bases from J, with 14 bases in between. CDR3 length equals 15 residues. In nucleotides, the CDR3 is TGTGCCAGTAGTATAGCCGGTCAGGGAGATTACGAGCAGTACTTC. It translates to CASSIAGQGDYEQYF. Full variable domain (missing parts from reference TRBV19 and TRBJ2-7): DGGITQSPKYLFRKEGQNVTLSCEQNLNHDAMYWYRQDPGQGLRLIYYSQIVNDFQKGDIAEGYSVSREKKESFPLTVTSAQKNPTAFYLCASSIAGQGDYEQYFGPGTRLTVT.

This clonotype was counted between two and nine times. This chain's CDR3 is CASSPEGPAGSEQYF. CDR3 nucleotides: TGTGCCAGCAGTCCCGAGGGACCCGCGGGGAGCGAGCAGTACTTC. V and J are TRBV12-3 or TRBV12-4 and TRBJ2-7; D perhaps matches TRBD2 (6 bases). Trimming shortened V by 5 bases and J by 6 bases, and 20 bases separated the two germline ends. This CDR3 spans 15 amino acids.

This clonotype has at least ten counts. CDR3 nucleotides: TGTGCCAGCAGTTTAAGGGTCCAAGAGACCCAGTACTTC. Amino acid sequence: CASSLRVQETQYF. J is TRBJ2-5 and V is TRBV12-3 or TRBV12-4; D gene unclear. The V end was cut by 2 bases, the J end by 1 base, with 5 bases between. This CDR3 comprises 13 residues.

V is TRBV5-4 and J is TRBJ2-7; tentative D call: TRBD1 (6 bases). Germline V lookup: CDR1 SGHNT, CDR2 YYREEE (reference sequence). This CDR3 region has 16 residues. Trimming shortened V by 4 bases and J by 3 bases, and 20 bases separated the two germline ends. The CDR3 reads CASSPTLSQGNYEQYF. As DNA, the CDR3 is TGTGCCAGCAGCCCCACACTGTCGCAGGGGAACTACGAGCAGTACTTC.